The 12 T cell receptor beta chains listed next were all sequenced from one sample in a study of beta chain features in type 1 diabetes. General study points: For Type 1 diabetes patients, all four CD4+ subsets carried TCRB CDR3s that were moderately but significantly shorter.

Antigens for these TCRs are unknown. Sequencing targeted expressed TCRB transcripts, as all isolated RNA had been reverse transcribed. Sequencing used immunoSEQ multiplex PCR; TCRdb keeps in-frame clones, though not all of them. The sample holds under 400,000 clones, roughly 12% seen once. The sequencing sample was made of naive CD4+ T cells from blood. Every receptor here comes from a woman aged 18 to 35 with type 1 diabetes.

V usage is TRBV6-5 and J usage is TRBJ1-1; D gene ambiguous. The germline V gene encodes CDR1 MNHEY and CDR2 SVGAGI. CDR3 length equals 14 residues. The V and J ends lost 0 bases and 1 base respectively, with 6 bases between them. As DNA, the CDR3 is TGTGCCAGCAGTTACTCGGGCAGGAACACTGAAGCTTTCTTT. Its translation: CASSYSGRNTEAFF.

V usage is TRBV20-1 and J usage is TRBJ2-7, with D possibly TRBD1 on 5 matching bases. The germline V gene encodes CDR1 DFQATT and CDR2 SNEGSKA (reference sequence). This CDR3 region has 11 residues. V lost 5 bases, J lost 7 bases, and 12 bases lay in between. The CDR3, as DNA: TGCAGTGCTCCCAGAACAGGAGAGCAGTACTTC. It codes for CSAPRTGEQYF.

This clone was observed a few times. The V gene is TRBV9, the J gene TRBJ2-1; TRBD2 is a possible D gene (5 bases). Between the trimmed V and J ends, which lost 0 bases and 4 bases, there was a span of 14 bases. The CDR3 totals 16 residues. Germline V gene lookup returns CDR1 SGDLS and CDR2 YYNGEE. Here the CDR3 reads CASSVGSRVTYNEQFF. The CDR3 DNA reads TGTGCCAGCAGCGTAGGATCGAGGGTTACGTACAATGAGCAGTTCTTC. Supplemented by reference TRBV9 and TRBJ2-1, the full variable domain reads DSGVTQTPKHLITATGQRVTLRCSPRSGDLSVYWYQQSLDQGLQFLIQYYNGEERAKGNILERFSAQQFPDLHSELNLSSLELGDSALYFCASSVGSRVTYNEQFFGPGTRLTVL.

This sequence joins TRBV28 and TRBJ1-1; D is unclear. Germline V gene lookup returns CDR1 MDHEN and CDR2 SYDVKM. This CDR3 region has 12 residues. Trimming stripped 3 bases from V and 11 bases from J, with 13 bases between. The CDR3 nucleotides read TGTGCCAGCAGTTTTCCCTCGGGGATCGCTTTCTTT. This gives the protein CASSFPSGIAFF. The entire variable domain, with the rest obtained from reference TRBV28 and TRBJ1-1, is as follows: DVKVTQSSRYLVKRTGEKVFLECVQDMDHENMFWYRQDPGLGLRLIYFSYDVKMKEKGDIPEGYSVSREKKERFSLILESASTNQTSMYLCASSFPSGIAFFGQGTRLTVV.

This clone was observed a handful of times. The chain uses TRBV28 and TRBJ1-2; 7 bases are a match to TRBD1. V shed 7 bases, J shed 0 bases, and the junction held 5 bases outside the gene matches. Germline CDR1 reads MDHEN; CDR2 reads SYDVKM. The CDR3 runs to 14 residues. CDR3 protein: CASTIQGSNYGYTF. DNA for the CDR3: TGTGCCAGCACCATACAGGGGTCTAACTATGGCTACACCTTC.

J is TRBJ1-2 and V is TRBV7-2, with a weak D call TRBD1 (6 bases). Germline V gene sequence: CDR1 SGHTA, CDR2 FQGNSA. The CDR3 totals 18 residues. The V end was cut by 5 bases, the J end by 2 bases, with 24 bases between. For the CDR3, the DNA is TGTGCCAGCAGCCCTGGGGGGGGCGCTGCCCGAATAAACTATGGCTACACCTTC. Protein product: CASSPGGGAARINYGYTF.

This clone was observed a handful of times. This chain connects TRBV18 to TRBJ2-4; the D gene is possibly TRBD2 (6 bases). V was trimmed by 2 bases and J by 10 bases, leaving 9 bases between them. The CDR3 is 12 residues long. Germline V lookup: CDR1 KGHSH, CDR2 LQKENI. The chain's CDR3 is CASSPMGGIQYF. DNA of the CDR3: TGTGCCAGCTCACCAATGGGGGGAATTCAGTACTTC.

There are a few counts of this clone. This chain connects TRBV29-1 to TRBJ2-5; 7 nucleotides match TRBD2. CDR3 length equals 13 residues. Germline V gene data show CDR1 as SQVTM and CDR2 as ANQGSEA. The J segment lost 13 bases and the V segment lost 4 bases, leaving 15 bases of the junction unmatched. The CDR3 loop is CSVGGDWGGAAYF. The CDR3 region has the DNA TGCAGCGTTGGTGGTGATTGGGGAGGGGCTGCGTACTTC.

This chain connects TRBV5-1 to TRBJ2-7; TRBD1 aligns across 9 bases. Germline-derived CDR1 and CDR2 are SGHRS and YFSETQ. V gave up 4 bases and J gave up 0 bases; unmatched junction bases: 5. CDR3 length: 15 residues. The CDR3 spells CASSIGTGSSYEQYF. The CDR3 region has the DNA TGCGCCAGCAGCATTGGGACAGGGAGCTCCTACGAGCAGTACTTC.

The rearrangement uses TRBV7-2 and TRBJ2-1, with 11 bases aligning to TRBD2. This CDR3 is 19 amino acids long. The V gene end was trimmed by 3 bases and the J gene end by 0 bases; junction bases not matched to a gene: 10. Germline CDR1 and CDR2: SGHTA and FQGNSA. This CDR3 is CASSFRLAGGSSSYNEQFF. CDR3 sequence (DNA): TGTGCCAGCAGCTTCCGGCTAGCGGGGGGCTCGAGCTCCTACAATGAGCAGTTCTTC. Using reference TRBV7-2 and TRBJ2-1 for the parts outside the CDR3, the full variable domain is GAGVSQSPSNKVTEKGKDVELRCDPISGHTALYWYRQSLGQGLEFLIYFQGNSAPDKSGLPSDRFSAERTGGSVSTLTIQRTQQEDSAVYLCASSFRLAGGSSSYNEQFFGPGTRLTVL.

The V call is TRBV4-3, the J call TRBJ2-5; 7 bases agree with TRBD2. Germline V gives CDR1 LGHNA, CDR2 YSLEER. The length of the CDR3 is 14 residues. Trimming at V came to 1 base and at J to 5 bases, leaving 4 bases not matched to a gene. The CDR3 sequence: CASSQVGGTETQYF. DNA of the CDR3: TGCGCCAGCAGCCAAGTGGGAGGGACGGAGACCCAGTACTTC.

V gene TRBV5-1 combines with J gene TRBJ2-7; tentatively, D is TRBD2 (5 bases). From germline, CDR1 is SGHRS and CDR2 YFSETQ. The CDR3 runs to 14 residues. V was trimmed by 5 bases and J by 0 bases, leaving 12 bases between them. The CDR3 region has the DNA TGCGCCAGCAGGGCCCCGGGAAGCTCCTACGAGCAGTACTTC. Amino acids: CASRAPGSSYEQYF.